The rows below give T cell receptor beta chains drawn from one sample of a study of lung T cells in sarcoidosis with Löfgren's syndrome. TCRdb reprocessed the reads via MiXCR and lists one record per CDR3 protein. The data contain around 2,200 distinct CDR3 sequences, approximately 22% of them seen just once; the ten biggest clones take up approximately 10%. The sample was CD4+ T cells from bronchoalveolar lavage. The source of these receptors is a human donor with sarcoidosis (Löfgren's syndrome or another form), or a control subject (not recorded which). The CDR3 runs from the conserved cysteine through the conserved F or W. Clone size is not always given. Where it is, it says once, few, many or a class for expanded clones.

CDR3: CASNIQRKETQYF
J: TRBJ2-5
size: large
V: TRBV2

CDR3: CAIRGTNNQPQHF
J: TRBJ1-5
size: .
V: TRBV10-2

CDR3: CASSLDRGNTIYF
J: TRBJ1-3
size: medium-sized
V: TRBV5-4

CDR3: CVSSSQGVNTEASF
J: TRBJ1-1
size: .
V: TRBV6-5

CDR3: CAINQGAEQETQYF
J: TRBJ2-5
size: .
V: TRBV10-3

CDR3: CASSSSTPAGTQYF
J: TRBJ2-5
size: large
V: TRBV6-6

CDR3: CAIRGDRETTEAFF
J: TRBJ1-1
size: medium-sized
V: TRBV10-3

CDR3: CASKGEDNEKLFF
J: TRBJ1-4
size: medium-sized
V: TRBV5-1

CDR3: CASSQDPARQYF
J: TRBJ2-7
size: large
V: TRBV4-2

CDR3: CASTLTGGGSDTQYF
J: TRBJ2-3
size: large
V: TRBV28

CDR3: CASSVSWDYGYTF
J: TRBJ1-2
size: many
V: TRBV9

CDR3: CASSLTTGSTEAFF
J: TRBJ1-1
size: few
V: TRBV7-6

CDR3: CASSLPAGDNYGYTF
J: TRBJ1-2
size: many
V: TRBV5-6

CDR3: CASAMGQEGTDTQYF
J: TRBJ2-3
size: .
V: TRBV7-2

CDR3: CASSGSARGNEQFF
J: TRBJ2-1
size: large
V: TRBV2

CDR3: CTSGLGGTDTQYF
J: TRBJ2-3
size: .
V: TRBV2

CDR3: CASSQAGTGETQYF
J: TRBJ2-5
size: medium-sized
V: TRBV3-1

CDR3: CASSPNRDSSLF
J: TRBJ2-3
size: medium-sized
V: TRBV18

CDR3: CASSSVGRRLYHEQYF
J: TRBJ2-7
size: .
V: TRBV7-9

CDR3: CASSLSSGTGAYEQYF
J: TRBJ2-7
size: few
V: TRBV5-6

CDR3: CASSYSIHGFDNSPLHF
J: TRBJ1-6
size: medium-sized
V: TRBV6-6

CDR3: CASSPGLDTQYF
J: TRBJ2-3
size: medium-sized
V: TRBV7-9

CDR3: CASSSYTEAFF
J: TRBJ1-1
size: medium-sized
V: TRBV10-1

CDR3: CAGSLERRGIYNEQFF
J: TRBJ2-1
size: .
V: TRBV11-2

CDR3: CAGSQDEGQGRGTFF
J: TRBJ1-1
size: few
V: TRBV4-1

CDR3: CASSLNTGELFF
J: TRBJ2-2
size: large
V: TRBV2

CDR3: CASSSLTDTQYF
J: TRBJ2-3
size: medium-sized
V: TRBV6-1

CDR3: CASSRTTAVEAFF
J: TRBJ1-1
size: .
V: TRBV14

CDR3: CASSRRANTRNTEAFF
J: TRBJ1-1
size: large
V: TRBV4-3

CDR3: CASSETGQETQYF
J: TRBJ2-5
size: large
V: TRBV2

CDR3: CASSPGTGGGGNTIYF
J: TRBJ1-3
size: medium-sized
V: TRBV7-9

CDR3: CASSLDAGGQFF
J: TRBJ2-1
size: many
V: TRBV7-9

CDR3: CATSRMNTEAFF
J: TRBJ1-1
size: medium-sized
V: TRBV6-1

CDR3: CASRRSPGPASYEQYF
J: TRBJ2-7
size: medium-sized
V: TRBV19

CDR3: CASSSRGGEQFF
J: TRBJ2-1
size: .
V: TRBV7-2

CDR3: CASSDPNFRLLHF
J: TRBJ1-6
size: medium-sized
V: TRBV6-1

CDR3: CASSPGGTDTEAFF
J: TRBJ1-1
size: medium-sized
V: TRBV18

CDR3: CASSSQGVNTEAFF
J: TRBJ1-1
size: medium-sized
V: TRBV6-1

CDR3: CASSQDLVSFRRDTQYF
J: TRBJ2-3
size: medium-sized
V: TRBV3-1

CDR3: CASRSLSSGNTIYF
J: TRBJ1-3
size: medium-sized
V: TRBV6-1

CDR3: CASSARQGAKETQYF
J: TRBJ2-5
size: many
V: TRBV7-2

CDR3: CASSKAGTDGYEQYF
J: TRBJ2-7
size: medium-sized
V: TRBV14